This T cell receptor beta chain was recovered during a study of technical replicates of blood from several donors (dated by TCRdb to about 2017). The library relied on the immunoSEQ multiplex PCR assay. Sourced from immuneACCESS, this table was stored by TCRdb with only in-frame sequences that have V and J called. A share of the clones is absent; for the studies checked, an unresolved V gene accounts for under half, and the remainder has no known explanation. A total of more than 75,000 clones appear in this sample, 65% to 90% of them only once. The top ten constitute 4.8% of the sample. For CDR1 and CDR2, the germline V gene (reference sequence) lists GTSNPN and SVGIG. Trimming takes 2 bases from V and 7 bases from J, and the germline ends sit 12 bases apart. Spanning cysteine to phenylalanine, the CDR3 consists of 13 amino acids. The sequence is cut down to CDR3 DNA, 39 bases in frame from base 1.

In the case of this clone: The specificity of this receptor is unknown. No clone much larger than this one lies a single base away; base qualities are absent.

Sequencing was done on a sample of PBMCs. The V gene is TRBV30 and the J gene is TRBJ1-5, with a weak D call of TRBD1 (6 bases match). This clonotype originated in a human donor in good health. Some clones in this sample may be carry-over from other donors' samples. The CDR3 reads CAWSRQDRQPQHF. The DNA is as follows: TGTGCCTGGAGTAGACAGGATCGGCAGCCCCAGCATTTT.